This T cell receptor beta chain was sequenced in a study of CD8 T cells in Susac syndrome. From blood CD8+ and CD4+ T cells, TCR beta sequences were generated. The multiple sclerosis controls, all treatment-naive patients, had relapsing-remitting disease that was stable or active. Negative isolation yielded CD4+ and CD8+ T cells, and FACS enriched TEMRA cells. J was trimmed by 4 bases and V by 5 bases; bases with no gene match: 11. The length of the CDR3 is 16 residues. Germline-derived CDR1 and CDR2 are DFQATT and SNEGSKA (reference sequence). Random hexamers were used to reverse transcribe an amount of roughly 0.45 to 1 ug RNA. Amplification of TCR beta CDR3 by immunoSEQ multiplex PCR spanned 54 Vbeta and 13 Jbeta. TCRdb re-analysed the immunoSEQ multiplex PCR reads in MiXCR, keeping a single row per CDR3 protein. The data contain around 180,000 distinct CDR3 sequences, 95% of them seen just once; the ten biggest clones take up around 0.15%.

The material sequenced was CD8+ T cells from PBMCs. The J gene is TRBJ2-3, the V gene TRBV20-1; 11 bases map to TRBD2. This receptor was obtained from a human donor with multiple sclerosis. CDR3 in amino acids: CSALGTSGTGADTQYF. CDR3 DNA sequence: TGCAGTGCTCTGGGGACTAGCGGAACTGGGGCAGATACGCAGTATTTT.